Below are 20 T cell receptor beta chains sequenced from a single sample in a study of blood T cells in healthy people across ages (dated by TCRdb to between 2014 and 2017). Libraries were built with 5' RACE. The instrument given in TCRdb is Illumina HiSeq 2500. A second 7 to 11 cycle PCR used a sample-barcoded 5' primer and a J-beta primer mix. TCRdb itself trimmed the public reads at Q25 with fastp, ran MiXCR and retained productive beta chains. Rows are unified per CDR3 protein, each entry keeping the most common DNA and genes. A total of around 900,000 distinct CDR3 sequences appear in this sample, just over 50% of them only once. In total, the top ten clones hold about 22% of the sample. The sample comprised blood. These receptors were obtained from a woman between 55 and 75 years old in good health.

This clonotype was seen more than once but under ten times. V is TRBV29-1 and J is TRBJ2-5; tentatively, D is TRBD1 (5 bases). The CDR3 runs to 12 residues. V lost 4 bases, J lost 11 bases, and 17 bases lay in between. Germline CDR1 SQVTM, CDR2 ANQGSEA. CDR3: CSVVETSGQQYF. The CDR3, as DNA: TGCAGCGTTGTTGAAACTTCAGGGCAGCAGTACTTC.

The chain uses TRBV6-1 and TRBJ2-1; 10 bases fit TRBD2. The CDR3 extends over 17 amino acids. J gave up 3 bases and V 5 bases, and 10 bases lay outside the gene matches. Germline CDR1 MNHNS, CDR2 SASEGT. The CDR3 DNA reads TGTGCCAGCAGTCTCCTCCCTCTAGCGGGGGACTACAATGAGCAGTTCTTC. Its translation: CASSLLPLAGDYNEQFF.

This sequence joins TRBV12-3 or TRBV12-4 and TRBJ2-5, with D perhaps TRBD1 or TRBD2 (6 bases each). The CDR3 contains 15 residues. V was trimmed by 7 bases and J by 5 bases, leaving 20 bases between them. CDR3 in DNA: TGTGCCAGCACCAACGCCGGGGGCCGTGGGGAGACCCAGTACTTC. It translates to CASTNAGGRGETQYF.

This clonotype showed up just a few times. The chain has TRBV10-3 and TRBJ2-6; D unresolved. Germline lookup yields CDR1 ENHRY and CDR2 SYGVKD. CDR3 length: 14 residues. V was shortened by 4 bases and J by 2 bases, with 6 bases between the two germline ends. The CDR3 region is CAISAGTGANVLTF. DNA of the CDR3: TGTGCCATCAGTGCGGGCACTGGGGCCAACGTCCTGACTTTC.

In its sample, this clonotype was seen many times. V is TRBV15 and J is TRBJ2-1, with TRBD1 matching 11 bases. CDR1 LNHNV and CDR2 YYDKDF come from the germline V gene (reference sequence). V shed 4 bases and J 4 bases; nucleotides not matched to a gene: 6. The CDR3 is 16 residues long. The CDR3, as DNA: TGTGCCACCAGCACCCGGACAGGGGGCGCGTACAATGAGCAGTTCTTC. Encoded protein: CATSTRTGGAYNEQFF. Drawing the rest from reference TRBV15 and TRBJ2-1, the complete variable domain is DAMVIQNPRYQVTQFGKPVTLSCSQTLNHNVMYWYQQKSSQAPKLLFHYYDKDFNNEADTPDNFQSRRPNTSFCFLDIRSPGLGDTAMYLCATSTRTGGAYNEQFFGPGTRLTVL.

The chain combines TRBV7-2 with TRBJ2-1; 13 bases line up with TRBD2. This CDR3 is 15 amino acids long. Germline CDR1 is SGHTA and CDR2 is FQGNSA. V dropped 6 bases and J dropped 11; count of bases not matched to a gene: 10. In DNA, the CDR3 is TGTGCCAGCAGTCGTACTAGCGGGAGGGCCCCTCAGCAGTTCTTC. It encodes CASSRTSGRAPQQFF.

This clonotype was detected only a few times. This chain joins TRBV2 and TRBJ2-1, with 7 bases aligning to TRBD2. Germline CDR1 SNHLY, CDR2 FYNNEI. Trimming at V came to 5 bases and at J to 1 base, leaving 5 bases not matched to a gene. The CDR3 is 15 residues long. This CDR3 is CASSPGGGSYNEQFF. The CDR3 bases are TGTGCCAGCAGTCCCGGCGGGGGATCCTACAATGAGCAGTTCTTC.

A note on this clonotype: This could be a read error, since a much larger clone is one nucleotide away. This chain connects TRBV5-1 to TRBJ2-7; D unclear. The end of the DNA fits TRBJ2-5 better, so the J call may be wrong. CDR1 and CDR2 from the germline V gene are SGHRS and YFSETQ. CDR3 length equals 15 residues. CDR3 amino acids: CASSWARVREETQYF. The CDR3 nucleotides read TGCGCCAGCAGCTGGGCAAGGGTTCGGGAAGAGACCCAGTACTTC.

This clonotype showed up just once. The DNA of the CDR3 is TGTGCCAGCAGTGTGGACTACTACGAGCAGTACTTC. Encoded protein: CASSVDYYEQYF. The V gene is TRBV12-3 or TRBV12-4, the J gene TRBJ2-4; possibly TRBD2 for D (6 bases). The J call may be faulty, since TRBJ2-7 better matches the DNA end. CDR3 length equals 12 residues.

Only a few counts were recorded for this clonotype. The CDR3 sequence: CASSYFGPQFF. DNA for the CDR3: TGTGCCAGCAGTTATTTTGGGCCCCAGTTCTTC. The rearrangement joins TRBV6-2 or TRBV6-3 to TRBJ2-1; D not resolved. Germline CDR1 is MNHEY and CDR2 is SVGEGT. The CDR3 runs to 11 residues. V lost 3 bases to trimming and J lost 13 bases, with 10 bases between them.

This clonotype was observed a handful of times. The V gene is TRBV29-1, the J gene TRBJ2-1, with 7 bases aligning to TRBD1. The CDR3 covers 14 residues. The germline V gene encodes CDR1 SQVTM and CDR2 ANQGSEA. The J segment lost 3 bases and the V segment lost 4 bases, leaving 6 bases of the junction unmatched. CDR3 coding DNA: TGCAGCGTTGCTCGGGACAGATACTACAATGAGCAGTTCTTC. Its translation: CSVARDRYYNEQFF.

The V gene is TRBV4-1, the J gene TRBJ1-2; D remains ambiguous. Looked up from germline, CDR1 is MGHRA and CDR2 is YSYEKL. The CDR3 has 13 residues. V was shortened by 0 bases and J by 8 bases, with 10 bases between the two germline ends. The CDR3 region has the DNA TGCGCCAGCAGCCAAGATCCGAGCCGGGGCTACACCTTC. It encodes CASSQDPSRGYTF.

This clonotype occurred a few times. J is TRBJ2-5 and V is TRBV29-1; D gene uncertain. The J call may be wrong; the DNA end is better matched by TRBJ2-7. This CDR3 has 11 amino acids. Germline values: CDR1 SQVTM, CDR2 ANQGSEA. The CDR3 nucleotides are TGCAGCGTTGACAGGTCCGGCGAGCAGTACTTC. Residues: CSVDRSGEQYF.

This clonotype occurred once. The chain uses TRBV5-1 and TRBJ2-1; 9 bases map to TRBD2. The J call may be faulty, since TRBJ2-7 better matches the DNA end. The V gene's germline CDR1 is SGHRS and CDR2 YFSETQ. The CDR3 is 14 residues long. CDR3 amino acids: CASGSGSGGNEQYF. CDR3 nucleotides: TGCGCCAGCGGTAGCGGGAGTGGTGGCAATGAGCAGTACTTC.

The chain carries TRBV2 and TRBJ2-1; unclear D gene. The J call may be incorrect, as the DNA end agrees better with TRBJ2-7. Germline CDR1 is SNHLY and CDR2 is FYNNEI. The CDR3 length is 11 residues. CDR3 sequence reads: CASMGQNEQYF. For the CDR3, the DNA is TGTGCCAGCATGGGTCAAAATGAGCAGTACTTC.

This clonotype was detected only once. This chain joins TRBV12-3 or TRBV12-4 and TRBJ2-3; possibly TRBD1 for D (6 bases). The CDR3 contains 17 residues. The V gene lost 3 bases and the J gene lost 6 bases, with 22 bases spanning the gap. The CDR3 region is CASSFYSPQGAEDTQYF. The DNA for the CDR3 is TGTGCCAGCAGTTTTTACTCACCACAGGGAGCGGAGGATACGCAGTATTTT.

CDR3 sequence: CATSHSTRAQHF. CDR3 in DNA: TGTGCCACCAGCCATTCGACCAGGGCCCAGCATTTT. This chain joins TRBV15 and TRBJ1-5; D is perhaps TRBD1 (5 bases). With 5 bases removed from V and 11 bases from J, the gap between germline ends came to 13 bases. This CDR3 has 12 amino acids. The germline V gene has CDR1 LNHNV and CDR2 YYDKDF (reference sequence).

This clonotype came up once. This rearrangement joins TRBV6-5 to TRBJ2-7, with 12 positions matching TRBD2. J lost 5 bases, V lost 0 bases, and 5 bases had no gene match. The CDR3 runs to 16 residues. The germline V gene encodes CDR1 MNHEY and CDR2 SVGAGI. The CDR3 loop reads CASSYSATSGSHEQYF. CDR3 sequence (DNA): TGTGCCAGCAGTTACTCGGCGACTAGCGGGAGTCACGAGCAGTACTTC.

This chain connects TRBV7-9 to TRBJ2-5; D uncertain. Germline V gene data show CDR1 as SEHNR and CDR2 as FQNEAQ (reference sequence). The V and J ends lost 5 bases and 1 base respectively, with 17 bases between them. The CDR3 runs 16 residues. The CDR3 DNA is TGTGCCAGCAGCCCTGGGGAAGCACCTTCCCAAGAGACCCAGTACTTC. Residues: CASSPGEAPSQETQYF.

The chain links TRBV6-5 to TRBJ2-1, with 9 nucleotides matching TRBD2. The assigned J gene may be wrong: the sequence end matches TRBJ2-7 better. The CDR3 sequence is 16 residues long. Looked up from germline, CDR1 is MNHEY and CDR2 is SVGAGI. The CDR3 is CASDDSGTSIYNEQYF. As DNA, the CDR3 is TGTGCCAGCGATGACTCCGGGACTAGCATTTACAATGAGCAGTACTTC.